This TCR beta chain was observed in a study of cytomegalovirus exposure and HLA in healthy donors. Study-wide results and limits: Presence/absence analyses assumed roughly uniform sequencing depth across donors, which may not hold. Researchers catalogued 150 or so TCR beta chains as cytomegalovirus-associated. A later analysis reportedly found that, within productive TCRs, an Asian-associated ancestry cluster had fewer N-insertions than the mean observed across the roughly 730 donors.

Every donor was a healthy person donating bone marrow. The CDR3 consists of 11 residues. Germline V gives CDR1 SGHNT, CDR2 YYREEE (reference sequence). The germline V and J ends were trimmed by 4 bases and 9 bases, with 8 bases remaining between them. This clone has a handful of counts. Antigen specificity is unknown. The PCR made use of 60 Vbeta and 13 Jbeta primers. Some clones are missing from TCRdb's copy, which holds only in-frame ones; the method was immunoSEQ multiplex PCR. The sample lists roughly 180,000 clones, more than 80% occurring once. Sequencing was carried out using PBMCs. This TCR was recovered from a woman under 30 in good health and CMV-seronegative. The chain uses TRBV5-4 and TRBJ2-1; TRBD2 might be the D (5 bases). CDR3 nucleotide sequence: TGTGCCAGCAGCCAGACTATTGAGCAGTTCTTC. Translated, it gives CASSQTIEQFF.